The 31 T cell receptor beta chains below were found in one sample sequenced in a study of liver allograft versus peripheral blood T cells. Study as a whole: Peripheral blood of the recipients supplied T cell receptor repertoires that were compared with those in transplanted livers.

TCRdb reprocessed the reads via MiXCR and lists one record per CDR3 protein. The profile covers 5,000 to 6,500 distinct CDR3 sequences, with approximately 16% appearing a single time and 49% taken by the ten largest. The receptors come from a human patient who had a liver transplant. The T cells may come from the graft donor.

This clonotype was recorded a few times. This chain links TRBV12-3 or TRBV12-4 with TRBJ1-6, with 8 bases identical to TRBD1. With V trimmed by 3 bases and J by 1 base, 11 bases remained unmatched. The CDR3 runs 19 residues. The CDR3: CASSFAAGQGGSYNSPLHF. CDR3 DNA sequence: TGTGCCAGCAGTTTCGCCGCCGGACAGGGAGGTTCCTATAATTCACCCCTCCACTTT.

The V gene is TRBV20-1, the J gene TRBJ2-7, with TRBD1 identical over 10 bases. Germline-derived CDR1 and CDR2 are DFQATT and SNEGSKA (reference sequence). The CDR3 is 16 amino acids. V shed 6 bases and J 2 bases; nucleotides not matched to a gene: 13. The CDR3 region is CSAGTRSGTGAYEQYF. CDR3 in DNA: TGCAGTGCCGGAACCCGATCCGGGACAGGGGCCTACGAGCAGTACTTC.

This clonotype has more than one count but fewer than ten. The rearrangement links TRBV27 to TRBJ2-5; D uncertain. V was trimmed by 6 bases and J by 5 bases, leaving 16 bases between them. This CDR3 is 14 amino acids long. Germline V gene sequence: CDR1 MNHEY, CDR2 SMNVEV (reference sequence). DNA for the CDR3: TGTGCCAGCAGCTGGTCTTTACCCGGGGAGACCCAGTACTTC. Residues: CASSWSLPGETQYF.

This clonotype is judged medium-sized. The genes are TRBV29-1 and TRBJ2-7, with D perhaps matching TRBD1 or TRBD2 (5 bases each). This CDR3 has 11 residues. Trimming removed 4 bases at V and 3 bases at J, with 7 bases between. Germline CDR1 SQVTM, CDR2 ANQGSEA. The CDR3 DNA reads as TGCAGCGTTGGGGACGGCTACGAGCAGTACTTC. As protein: CSVGDGYEQYF.

This clonotype was seen ten or more times. This chain's CDR3 is CASRGMSGYTF. The CDR3 region has the DNA TGTGCCAGCCGGGGTATGAGTGGCTACACCTTC. V is TRBV27 and J is TRBJ1-2; no clear D. The germline V and J ends were trimmed by 8 bases and 7 bases, with 11 bases remaining between them. CDR1 is MNHEY and CDR2 is SMNVEV in the germline V gene (reference sequence). This CDR3 is built from 11 residues.

By sample share, this clonotype is large (0.1 to 1%). This chain joins TRBV27 and TRBJ1-6, with D unresolved. In germline, CDR1 is MNHEY, CDR2 SMNVEV (reference sequence). CDR3 length: 12 residues. V gave up 6 bases and J gave up 12 bases, with 12 bases separating them. CDR3 DNA sequence: TGTGCCAGCAGGCAATTGGGGTTACCCCTCCACTTT. This codes for CASRQLGLPLHF.

This clonotype was picked up many times. The rearrangement links TRBV6-5 to TRBJ2-1; possible D gene TRBD2, 5 bases. Per germline, CDR1 MNHEY and CDR2 SVGAGI. The length of the CDR3 is 14 residues. Deletions cut 4 bases from V and 7 bases from J, with 14 bases between. CDR3 in DNA: TGTGCCAGCAGTTGGACTGGAGCTTGGAATGAGCAGTTCTTC. It codes for CASSWTGAWNEQFF.

This clonotype appeared a single time. Given a much more abundant clone one base away, this may be a read error. The CDR3 region has the DNA TGTGCCAGCAGCTTGGAGGTTCCCCGGTGGACTGAGCAGTTCTTC. Amino acids: CASSLEVPRWTEQFF. V gene TRBV5-6 combines with J gene TRBJ2-1; D is undetermined. The germline V and J ends were trimmed by 0 bases and 9 bases, with 16 bases remaining between them. This CDR3 region has 15 residues. Per germline, CDR1 SGHDT and CDR2 YYEEEE.

By frequency in the sample, this clonotype is medium-sized. The rearrangement uses TRBV27 and TRBJ2-7; 8 nucleotides align to TRBD1. The CDR3 spans 15 residues. V shed 4 bases and J 1 base; nucleotides not matched to a gene: 6. Germline lookup yields CDR1 MNHEY and CDR2 SMNVEV (reference sequence). The CDR3 here is CASSSRQGRSYEQYF. The CDR3 region has the DNA TGTGCCAGCAGTTCGCGACAGGGGCGATCCTACGAGCAGTACTTC.

In its sample, this clonotype was seen once. The rearrangement links TRBV19 to TRBJ2-1, with D possibly TRBD2 on 6 matching bases. This CDR3 has 13 residues. Trimming pared 7 bases from V and 5 bases from J, leaving 12 bases between. Germline assignment: CDR1 LNHDA and CDR2 SQIVND (reference sequence). This CDR3 is CASMGSGDNEQFF. The CDR3, as DNA: TGTGCCAGTATGGGGTCGGGGGACAATGAGCAGTTCTTC.

About this clonotype itself: It may be a read error: a sequence one base away is much more abundant. The V and J genes are TRBV27 and TRBJ2-5, with D tentatively TRBD1 or TRBD2 (5 bases each). CDR1 is MNHEY and CDR2 is SMNVEV in the germline V gene (reference sequence). The CDR3 extends over 14 amino acids. CDR3 nucleotides: TGTGCCAACAGTTTAAGAGGGGCCCAAGAGACCCAGTACTTC. Translation: CANSLRGAQETQYF.

The rearrangement joins TRBV13 to TRBJ1-1; no reliable D call. V was shortened by 4 bases and J by 8 bases, with 11 bases between the two germline ends. The CDR3 has 12 amino acids. In germline, CDR1 is PRHDT, CDR2 FYEKMQ (reference sequence). CDR3 loop: CASSSHRWEAFF. In DNA, the CDR3 is TGTGCCAGCAGCTCCCACCGGTGGGAAGCTTTCTTT.

By sample fraction, this clonotype is medium-sized. V gene TRBV6-1 combines with J gene TRBJ2-6; D is uncertain. Germline loops: CDR1 MNHNS, CDR2 SASEGT. V was cut by 7 bases and J by 0 bases, with 10 bases left in between. The CDR3 has 15 residues. CDR3 loop: CASTAEDSGANVLTF. CDR3 nucleotide sequence: TGTGCCAGCACTGCCGAGGACTCTGGGGCCAACGTCCTGACTTTC.

By share, this clonotype ranks as medium-sized. This sequence joins TRBV29-1 and TRBJ2-2; tentatively, D is TRBD1 (6 bases). Between the trimmed V and J ends, which lost 6 bases and 1 base, there was a span of 15 bases. CDR1 and CDR2 from the germline V gene are SQVTM and ANQGSEA. The CDR3 runs to 15 residues. For the CDR3, the DNA is TGCAGCGTCGTGTACAGGGAAGAGAACACCGGGGAGCTGTTTTTT. Translating gives CSVVYREENTGELFF.

This clonotype has a handful of counts. The CDR3 nucleotides read TGTGCCAGCAGTTTACAGGGACGAAGGGCTGCGCAGTATTTT. Amino acid sequence: CASSLQGRRAAQYF. This chain uses TRBV28 with TRBJ2-3, with D possibly being TRBD1 or TRBD2 (5 bases each). CDR1 and CDR2 (germline): MDHEN, SYDVKM. V was clipped by 2 bases and J by 10 bases, with 16 bases between them. The CDR3 consists of 14 residues.

In this sample, this clonotype turned up many times. This rearrangement joins TRBV27 to TRBJ1-2, with TRBD1 matching 8 bases. Trimming at V came to 6 bases and at J to 4 bases, leaving 4 bases not matched to a gene. CDR1 is MNHEY, CDR2 SMNVEV, per germline (reference sequence). CDR3 length: 13 amino acids. The CDR3 reads CASRAGGSYGYTF. CDR3 DNA sequence: TGTGCCAGCAGGGCAGGGGGCTCCTATGGCTACACCTTC.

This clonotype is medium-sized in the sample. The chain uses TRBV27 and TRBJ2-1; 10 nucleotides agree with TRBD1. In germline, CDR1 is MNHEY, CDR2 SMNVEV (reference sequence). Trimming removed 5 bases from V and 4 bases from J; junction bases left unmatched: 11. There are 17 residues in the CDR3. The CDR3 DNA sequence: TGTGCCAGCAGTAGGGACAGGGGTCTCGGAATATACAATGAGCAGTTCTTC. Its protein product is CASSRDRGLGIYNEQFF.

This clonotype occurred many times. The V call is TRBV29-1, the J call TRBJ1-2; 7 bases are a match to TRBD1. CDR1 is SQVTM, CDR2 ANQGSEA, per germline. The CDR3 is 11 amino acids. V was pared by 6 bases and J by 3 bases, with 1 base of the junction left unmatched. The CDR3 coding sequence is TGCAGCGTCGACAGGGACTATGGCTACACCTTC. As protein: CSVDRDYGYTF.

J is TRBJ2-7 and V is TRBV28, with D perhaps matching TRBD1 (7 bases). Trimming pared 6 bases from V and 7 bases from J, leaving 19 bases between. The CDR3 runs to 14 residues. Germline-derived CDR1 and CDR2 are MDHEN and SYDVKM. The CDR3 loop reads CASSYPTGRREQYF. CDR3 nucleotide sequence: TGTGCCAGCAGCTATCCGACAGGGAGGCGTGAGCAGTACTTC. The full variable domain, rest sourced from reference TRBV28 and TRBJ2-7, is DVKVTQSSRYLVKRTGEKVFLECVQDMDHENMFWYRQDPGLGLRLIYFSYDVKMKEKGDIPEGYSVSREKKERFSLILESASTNQTSMYLCASSYPTGRREQYFGPGTRLTVT.

Details on this clonotype: This may be a read error, as it is one base from a much larger clone. The chain recombines TRBV5-6 with TRBJ1-2; no clear D gene. Trimming cost V 6 bases and J 3 bases, with 12 bases left between them. CDR3 length: 13 residues. CDR1 is SGHDT and CDR2 is YYEEEE in the germline V gene. DNA for the CDR3: TGTGCCAGCAACCTCGAAGGGCACTATGGCTACACCTTC. Its translation is CASNLEGHYGYTF.

This clonotype was found a few times. The chain recombines TRBV28 with TRBJ2-7; D gene uncertain. The CDR3 contains 12 residues. Deletions cut 2 bases from V and 6 bases from J, with 8 bases between. Germline CDR1 is MDHEN and CDR2 is SYDVKM. CDR3: CASSLDGPEQYF. In DNA, the CDR3 is TGTGCCAGCAGTTTAGACGGGCCCGAGCAGTACTTC.

The table lists this clonotype with a few counts. This chain's CDR3 is CASSLDPVSGANVLTF. CDR3 nucleotides: TGTGCCAGCAGCTTAGATCCGGTTTCTGGGGCCAACGTCCTGACTTTC. The chain carries TRBV7-9 and TRBJ2-6, with D unresolved. Germline loops: CDR1 SEHNR, CDR2 FQNEAQ (reference sequence). V lost 1 base, J lost 1 base, and 8 bases lay in between. The CDR3 has 16 amino acids.

This clonotype has more than one count but fewer than ten. This sequence joins TRBV5-4 and TRBJ1-5; D remains unclear. Deletions cut 4 bases from V and 4 bases from J, with 9 bases between. CDR3 size: 13 residues. Germline CDR1 SGHNT, CDR2 YYREEE (reference sequence). The CDR3 sequence: CASSPDGNQPQHF. In nucleotides, the CDR3 is TGTGCCAGCAGCCCGGACGGGAATCAGCCCCAGCATTTT.

The chain links TRBV11-2 to TRBJ2-5, with a possible D match to TRBD1 (6 bases). Germline CDR1 reads SGHAT; CDR2 reads FQNNGV. Trimming took 5 bases from V and 2 from J, leaving 12 bases between them. This CDR3 has 14 residues. The CDR3 protein is CASSNGTPQETQYF. The CDR3 bases are TGTGCCAGCAGCAACGGGACACCTCAAGAGACCCAGTACTTC.

This clonotype was observed many times. The chain carries TRBV6-1 and TRBJ2-3; a possible D gene is TRBD2 (7 bases). In germline, CDR1 is MNHNS, CDR2 SASEGT. Trimming removed 1 base at V and 1 base at J, with 12 bases between. This CDR3 region has 16 residues. This CDR3 reads CASSEEGGKGTDTQYF. The CDR3 DNA reads as TGTGCCAGCAGTGAAGAGGGGGGGAAGGGCACAGATACGCAGTATTTT.

This clonotype was seen ten or more times. The V call is TRBV13, the J call TRBJ2-7; D perhaps matches TRBD1 (6 bases). From germline, CDR1 is PRHDT and CDR2 FYEKMQ (reference sequence). Trimming took off 3 bases at V and 0 bases at J, with 9 bases between the two ends. The CDR3 spans 14 residues. CDR3 sequence reads: CASSFRQVSYEQYF. The CDR3 DNA reads TGTGCCAGCAGCTTTCGACAGGTCTCCTACGAGCAGTACTTC.

There are many counts of this clonotype. The chain combines TRBV28 with TRBJ2-5; D call uncertain. Trimming removed 0 bases from V and 0 bases from J, with 5 bases in between. Germline V lookup: CDR1 MDHEN, CDR2 SYDVKM. The CDR3 runs 14 residues. CDR3 nucleotides: TGTGCCAGCAGTTTATGGGGTGACCAAGAGACCCAGTACTTC. Encoded protein: CASSLWGDQETQYF.

In this sample, this clonotype turned up many times. The chain joins TRBV28 to TRBJ1-1; no clear D gene. CDR3 length: 13 amino acids. Germline-derived CDR1 and CDR2 are MDHEN and SYDVKM. The V gene lost 5 bases and the J gene lost 0 bases, with 7 bases spanning the gap. CDR3 amino acids: CASSRTMNTEAFF. Here the CDR3 DNA reads TGTGCCAGCAGTCGGACGATGAACACTGAAGCTTTCTTT. Combining the CDR3 with reference TRBV28 and TRBJ1-1 gives the whole variable domain DVKVTQSSRYLVKRTGEKVFLECVQDMDHENMFWYRQDPGLGLRLIYFSYDVKMKEKGDIPEGYSVSREKKERFSLILESASTNQTSMYLCASSRTMNTEAFFGQGTRLTVV.

In its sample, this clonotype was seen many times. The chain couples TRBV24-1 to TRBJ2-7; D is uncertain. CDR1 and CDR2 from the germline V gene are KGHDR and SFDVKD. V lost 3 bases and J lost 5, with 4 bases in between. This CDR3 is built from 11 residues. The CDR3 DNA sequence: TGTGCCACCAGTGATGGGGACGAGCAGTACTTC. Translation gives CATSDGDEQYF.

This clonotype has ten or more counts. The chain employs TRBV5-6 and TRBJ2-7, with 8 positions matching TRBD2. Germline V gives CDR1 SGHDT, CDR2 YYEEEE. Germline trimming cut 2 bases from V and 3 bases from J; bases unmatched to any gene: 1. This CDR3 contains 13 residues. The CDR3 reads CASSFSGNYEQYF. The CDR3 DNA reads as TGTGCCAGCAGCTTTAGCGGGAACTACGAGCAGTACTTC.

In regard to this clonotype: A much larger clone sits a single nucleotide away, making a read error possible. This CDR3 fails to terminate in the conserved phenylalanine or tryptophan, so it likely reflects a read error. The rearrangement uses TRBV6-5 and TRBJ1-3; 7 nucleotides align to TRBD1. The CDR3 has 17 amino acids. Trimming at V came to 2 bases and at J to 0 bases, leaving 7 bases not matched to a gene. Germline loops: CDR1 MNHEY, CDR2 SVGAGI. The CDR3 sequence: CASSYSEGASSGNTIYL. The CDR3 DNA reads TGTGCCAGCAGTTACAGCGAGGGGGCTAGCTCTGGAAACACCATATATCTT.